This T cell receptor (beta chain) was identified in a study of shared clonotypes between healthy human individuals. Sequencing was performed with immunoSEQ multiplex PCR; in TCRdb, only in-frame clones are kept and a portion is missing. The sample has some 2,000,000 clones, approximately 94% seen once. Splitting the CD4+ cells yielded a CD45RA+ naive subset and a CD45RA-negative memory subset. V lost 7 bases to trimming and J lost 3 bases; unmatched junction nucleotides: 6. The CDR3 runs 15 residues. Germline V gives CDR1 SGHNT, CDR2 YENEEA. The study, taken as a whole, reports: Estimated richness values were generally larger in naive subsets than in memory subsets. With several donors compared, roughly 5% of naive CD4 clonotypes were shared.

About this clone itself: Its antigen is unknown.

The chain couples TRBV11-3 to TRBJ2-2; 9 bases map to TRBD1. The sample taken for sequencing was naive CD4+ T cells sorted from blood. Noted subset: CD45RA+ positively selected. This receptor was identified in a man between 18 and 29 years old in good health. For the CDR3, the DNA is TGTGCCAGCACCCCGGGACAGGGTGACACCGGGGAGCTGTTTTTT. Its protein is CASTPGQGDTGELFF.